The 9 T cell receptor beta chains presented below share a single source sample, sequenced in a study of cytomegalovirus exposure and HLA in healthy donors (dated by TCRdb to 2016 to 2017). Library preparation used the immunoSEQ multiplex PCR assay. A mixture of 60 forward primers for TCR Vbeta segments and 13 reverse primers for TCR Jbeta segments was used in the multiplex PCR. Not all clones reach the TCRdb copy of this immuneACCESS table, which keeps in-frame sequences only. Checked studies attribute under half of the gap to unresolved V genes and leave the rest unexplained. The sample records 110,000 to 150,000 clones, 60% to 80% of which are singletons. 1.7% of the sample is held by the ten biggest clonotypes. Material for sequencing was PBMCs. These receptors were obtained from a woman aged 25 to 45 in good health and CMV-seronegative.

The chain employs TRBV25-1 and TRBJ1-1; D ambiguous. V gave up 7 bases and J gave up 7 bases, with 19 bases separating them. There are 14 residues in the CDR3. The germline CDR1 and CDR2 sequences are MGHDK and SYGVNS. The CDR3 DNA reads TGTGCCAGCAAACACAGCGGGTCAGGTAGTGAAGCTTTCTTT. Protein product: CASKHSGSGSEAFF.

The chain links TRBV4-2 to TRBJ2-1; 8 bases align to TRBD2. CDR1 is LGHNA and CDR2 is YNFKEQ in the germline V gene. Losses at the gene ends were 0 bases for V and 9 bases for J; bases not matched to a gene: 10. The CDR3 consists of 16 residues. The CDR3 bases are TGTGCCAGCAGCCAAGATAGGACGGGGGGGCGTGTTGAGCAGTTCTTC. As protein: CASSQDRTGGRVEQFF.

The chain employs TRBV30 and TRBJ1-6; TRBD1 is a possible D gene (5 bases). The CDR3 spans 15 residues. V shed 0 bases and J shed 6 bases, with 12 bases lying between them. CDR1 GTSNPN and CDR2 SVGIG come from the germline V gene (reference sequence). The CDR3 DNA sequence: TGTGCCTGGAGTGTAGCGGGTAGGGGTAATTCACCCCTCCACTTT. It translates to CAWSVAGRGNSPLHF.

This chain connects TRBV5-1 to TRBJ2-3, with TRBD1 identical over 9 bases. This CDR3 region has 15 residues. Germline values: CDR1 SGHRS, CDR2 YFSETQ. V dropped 5 bases and J dropped 3; count of bases not matched to a gene: 7. The CDR3 protein is CASRAQTGGTDTQYF. CDR3 bases: TGCGCCAGCAGGGCACAGACAGGGGGTACAGATACGCAGTATTTT.

The chain uses TRBV20-1 and TRBJ1-2; no definite D call. The CDR3 has 11 residues. Germline V lookup: CDR1 DFQATT, CDR2 SNEGSKA (reference sequence). Trimming left V 5 bases short and J 7 bases short, with 11 bases between. CDR3 sequence reads: CSALPRSGYTF. The CDR3 DNA is TGCAGTGCTCTCCCCCGTAGTGGCTACACCTTC.

The table lists this clone with a count of one. V and J are TRBV7-9 and TRBJ1-4, with 7 nucleotides matching TRBD1. This CDR3 has 13 amino acids. CDR1 SEHNR and CDR2 FQNEAQ come from the germline V gene (reference sequence). The junction had 0 bases not matched to a gene; V was cut back by 8 bases and J by 0 bases. The CDR3 coding sequence is TGTGCCAGCCAGGGGGCAACTAATGAAAAACTGTTTTTT. This translates into CASQGATNEKLFF.

The chain is built from TRBV2 and TRBJ2-7; tentative D call: TRBD1 (6 bases). The CDR3 is 14 residues long. V dropped 6 bases and J dropped 0 bases, with 12 bases sitting between them. CDR1 is SNHLY, CDR2 FYNNEI, per germline. Written as DNA, the CDR3 is TGTGCCAGCAGGGAGAGGACAGTCTCCTACGAGCAGTACTTC. It codes for CASRERTVSYEQYF.

The chain recombines TRBV5-1 with TRBJ2-3, with TRBD2 matching over 13 bases. The CDR3 length is 20 residues. The germline V gene has CDR1 SGHRS and CDR2 YFSETQ. J was trimmed by 2 bases and V by 4 bases; bases with no gene match: 16. The CDR3 sequence is CASSAWTSGGGLLFTDTQYF. Here the CDR3 DNA reads TGCGCCAGCAGCGCCTGGACTAGCGGGGGTGGTCTTTTATTCACAGATACGCAGTATTTT.

This clone appeared a few times. The rearrangement uses TRBV2 and TRBJ1-3; 8 bases line up with TRBD1. Looked up from germline, CDR1 is SNHLY and CDR2 is FYNNEI. V trimming: 6 bases; J trimming: 0 bases; junction bases outside the gene matches: 4. CDR3 size: 15 residues. Here the CDR3 reads CASRVQGVSGNTIYF. The DNA of the CDR3 is TGTGCCAGCAGAGTACAGGGGGTCTCTGGAAACACCATATATTTT.